This T cell receptor (beta chain) came from a study of shared clonotypes between healthy human individuals. Study details: Three plates each covered CD4 naive and memory; CD8 naive two, CD8 memory one.

Sequencing used immunoSEQ multiplex PCR; TCRdb keeps in-frame clones, though not all of them. The sample includes 950,000 to 1,100,000 clones, under 80% seen only once; the top ten take roughly 1.4%. This clone was seen more than once but under ten times. Its antigen is currently unknown. Study conclusions and caveats: In having few donors, the study represented limited genetic and exposure-history diversity.

This clonotype was sampled from a man younger than 35 in good health. The sample comprised memory CD4+ T cells sorted from blood. As to subset: CD45RA-negative fraction.

In nucleotides, the CDR3 is TGTGCCAGCAGCCTACAGTACCAAGAGACCCAGTACTTC. This translates into CASSLQYQETQYF. This chain joins TRBV6-6 and TRBJ2-5; no definite D call. The CDR3 has 13 residues. Germline CDR1 reads MNHNY; CDR2 reads SVGAGI (reference sequence). V was shortened by 6 bases and J by 0 bases, with 8 bases between the two germline ends.